Listed below are T cell receptor beta chains from one sample, sequenced in a study of blood T cell repertoires in COVID-19. Measured with immunoSEQ multiplex PCR; TCRdb has only the in-frame clones, and not every one. The table has about 110,000 clones, around 84% seen once. The sequenced material came from peripheral blood. Every receptor here comes from a human donor in a cohort sampled during active COVID-19. CDR3s include the opening cysteine and the closing phenylalanine or tryptophan. The D gene is left open where the match is weak. For some rows the clone size is stated as once, few or many, or as a class when expanded; others skip it.

D: NA; V: TRBV5-1; size: NA; J: TRBJ1-4; DNA: TGCGCCAGCGGTCCCCGCGGGCGCGGTGAAAAACTGTTTTTT; CDR3: CASGPRGRGEKLFF
D: NA; V: TRBV6-5; size: few; J: TRBJ2-1; DNA: TGTGCCAGCAGTCCAGACAGGAGGTCCTACAATGAGCAGTTCTTC; CDR3: CASSPDRRSYNEQFF
D: NA; V: TRBV19; size: few; J: TRBJ1-5; DNA: TGTGCCAGTAGTATAGAACTAACATCGGTTGGTTTGCCCCAGCATTTT; CDR3: CASSIELTSVGLPQHF
D: NA; V: TRBV9; size: few; J: TRBJ2-7; DNA: TGTGCCAGCAGCCCTAGACTCTTCTCCTACGAGCAGTACTTC; CDR3: CASSPRLFSYEQYF
D: TRBD2; V: TRBV2; size: NA; J: TRBJ2-1; DNA: TGTGCCAGCAGGACTAGCGGGCGAGATGAGCAGTTCTTC; CDR3: CASRTSGRDEQFF
D: TRBD1; V: TRBV5-6; size: NA; J: TRBJ2-3; DNA: TGTGCCAGCAGCTTCGGGACAGGGTTTGCAGATACGCAGTATTTT; CDR3: CASSFGTGFADTQYF
D: TRBD1; V: TRBV3-1/TRBV3-2; size: NA; J: TRBJ2-2; DNA: TGTGCCAGCAGCTCCCAACAGGGGGCGTACACCGGGGAGCTGTTTTTT; CDR3: CASSSQQGAYTGELFF
D: TRBD2; V: TRBV4-3; size: NA; J: TRBJ2-3; DNA: TGCGCCACCCGGCCCAGCCTAGCGGGGTCTACAGATACGCAGTATTTT; CDR3: CATRPSLAGSTDTQYF
D: TRBD1; V: TRBV6-4; size: NA; J: TRBJ1-5; DNA: TGTGCCAGCAGCAATTTACAGGGGGCTGGCAATCAGCCCCAGCATTTT; CDR3: CASSNLQGAGNQPQHF
D: NA; V: TRBV6-5; size: NA; J: TRBJ2-5; DNA: TGTGCCAGCAAGAAGCGCGAGACCCAGTACTTC; CDR3: CASKKRETQYF
D: NA; V: TRBV2; size: once; J: TRBJ2-3; DNA: TGTGCCAGCACGGGGTTTACAGCAGATACGCAGTATTTT; CDR3: CASTGFTADTQYF
D: NA; V: TRBV29-1; size: NA; J: TRBJ1-1; DNA: TGCAGCGTTGGAATGGGCGAGAACACTGAAGCTTTCTTT; CDR3: CSVGMGENTEAFF
D: TRBD2; V: TRBV5-8; size: NA; J: TRBJ2-5; DNA: TGTGCCAGCAGCCACCTAGGACGCCACGCTTCTAGCGGGGGAGAGACCCAGTACTTC; CDR3: CASSHLGRHASSGGETQYF
D: TRBD1; V: TRBV6-6; size: NA; J: TRBJ1-1; DNA: TGTGCCAGCAGTTTGGACAGGGTAACTTTGGCTTTCTTT; CDR3: CASSLDRVTLAFF
D: TRBD1; V: TRBV6-1; size: few; J: TRBJ1-2; DNA: TGTGCCAGCAGTGACCCGGGACAGCACTATGGCTACACCTTC; CDR3: CASSDPGQHYGYTF
D: NA; V: TRBV19; size: NA; J: TRBJ2-7; DNA: TGTGCCAGTAGTTATTCACAGGGCACCTACGAGCAGTACTTC; CDR3: CASSYSQGTYEQYF